The T cell receptor beta chain described here comes from a study of cytomegalovirus exposure and HLA in healthy donors. In its sample, this clone was seen a few times. Its antigen remains unknown. Both 60 Vbeta primers and 13 Jbeta primers went into the PCR. Sequenced by immunoSEQ multiplex PCR; TCRdb stores in-frame clones only, minus some. The data hold about 130,000 clones, with 75% to 90% observed a single time. V dropped 5 bases and J dropped 3 bases, with 8 bases sitting between them. The CDR3 has 12 residues. Germline CDR1 is LNHDA and CDR2 is SQIVND (reference sequence). General study results and limits: Roughly uniform sequencing depth across donors was assumed, possibly incorrectly. A later analysis found most CMV-associated TCR beta chains apparently HLA-restricted. Several V segments, TRBV6-2 and TRBV6-3 among them, could not be told apart and were dropped. TCR beta V segments were, for the most part, productive about 87% or about 30% of the time in an earlier analysis.

The sequence was obtained from a middle-aged woman in good health and CMV-seropositive. The chain recombines TRBV19 with TRBJ2-7; weak D call: TRBD1 (6 bases). Sequencing was done on a sample of PBMCs. CDR3 bases: TGTGCCAGTAGTGGACAGAACTACGAGCAGTACTTC. Its protein product is CASSGQNYEQYF.